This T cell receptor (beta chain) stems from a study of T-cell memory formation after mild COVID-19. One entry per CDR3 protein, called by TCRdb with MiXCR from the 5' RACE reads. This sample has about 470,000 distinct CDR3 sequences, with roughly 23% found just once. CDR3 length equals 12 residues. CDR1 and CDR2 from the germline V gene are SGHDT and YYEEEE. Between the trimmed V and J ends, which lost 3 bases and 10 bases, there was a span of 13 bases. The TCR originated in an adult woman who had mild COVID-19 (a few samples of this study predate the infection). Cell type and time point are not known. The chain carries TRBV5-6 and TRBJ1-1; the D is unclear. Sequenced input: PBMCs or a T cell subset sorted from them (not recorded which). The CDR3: CASSSSGIVAFF. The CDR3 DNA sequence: TGTGCCAGCAGCTCGTCGGGGATTGTAGCTTTCTTT. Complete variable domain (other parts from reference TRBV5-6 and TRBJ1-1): DAGVTQSPTHLIKTRGQQVTLRCSPKSGHDTVSWYQQALGQGPQFIFQYYEEEERQRGNFPDRFSGHQFPNYSSELNVNALLLGDSALYLCASSSSGIVAFFGQGTRLTVV.